These 23 T cell receptor beta chains originate from one sample sequenced in a study of sequential checkpoint blockade in melanoma. As to treatment: randomized to nivolumab then ipilimumab (arm A) or the reverse (arm B). Method: immunoSEQ multiplex PCR; TCRdb's copy keeps in-frame clones and lacks some. The repertoire includes roughly 20,000 clones, around 70% of them detected once, and 4.8% sits in the top ten. The source material was tumor tissue (inferred from file names), sampled from a patient given nivolumab and ipilimumab in sequence. These receptors all come from a human donor with melanoma.

The chain couples TRBV7-6 to TRBJ1-3, with D maybe TRBD1 (6 bases). This CDR3 has 15 residues. Germline V CDR1 and CDR2: SGHVS, FNYEAQ. V was trimmed by 4 bases and J by 2 bases, leaving 12 bases between them. This chain's CDR3 is CASSSPQGTGNTIYF. Here the CDR3 DNA reads TGTGCCAGCAGCTCACCACAGGGCACTGGAAACACCATATATTTT.

V is TRBV25-1 and J is TRBJ1-2, with 10 nucleotides matching TRBD1. Germline CDR1 is MGHDK and CDR2 is SYGVNS. The CDR3 runs to 14 residues. V lost 4 bases, J lost 7 bases, and 6 bases stayed unmatched. The CDR3 DNA reads TGTGCCAGCAGTGCCGGACAGGGGGTTTTTGGCTACACCTTC. Translation gives CASSAGQGVFGYTF.

In this sample, this clone is medium-sized. The rearrangement links TRBV6-8 to TRBJ1-1; D remains ambiguous. Trimming left V 5 bases short and J 3 bases short, with 10 bases between. This CDR3 has 13 amino acids. Germline V gene data show CDR1 as MNHGY and CDR2 as SAAAGT. The CDR3 DNA reads as TGTGCCAGCAGTGAGGCGCCGGACACTGAAGCTTTCTTT. Its protein is CASSEAPDTEAFF.

This clone was recorded only once. The V gene is TRBV29-1, the J gene TRBJ1-1; D not certain. CDR3 length: 14 residues. The germline V gene encodes CDR1 SQVTM and CDR2 ANQGSEA. Trimming took off 7 bases at V and 5 bases at J, with 20 bases between the two ends. The CDR3 protein is CSAAGPNPGTEAFF. DNA for the CDR3: TGCAGCGCTGCCGGGCCGAACCCCGGGACTGAAGCTTTCTTT.

This clone was seen a single time. V gene TRBV19 combines with J gene TRBJ1-1; D uncertain. Germline CDR1 LNHDA, CDR2 SQIVND (reference sequence). The CDR3 spans 14 residues. Deletions cut 7 bases from V and 1 base from J, with 13 bases between. Here the CDR3 reads CASIRSISNTEAFF. The CDR3 DNA reads as TGTGCCAGTATCCGCAGCATCTCGAACACTGAAGCTTTCTTT.

This chain joins TRBV29-1 and TRBJ2-5; D is ambiguous. Trimming removed 0 bases at V and 3 bases at J, with 17 bases between. The CDR3 consists of 16 residues. CDR1 and CDR2 (germline): SQVTM, ANQGSEA. In nucleotides, the CDR3 is TGCAGCGTTGAAGAAGACCAAATAGGGAAAGAAGAGACCCAGTACTTC. Its protein product is CSVEEDQIGKEETQYF.

The chain joins TRBV23-1 to TRBJ2-2; D is ambiguous. TRBV23-1 is sorted into the ORF group, with uncertain function. Trimming pared 6 bases from V and 8 bases from J, leaving 13 bases between. This CDR3 is 13 amino acids long. The CDR3 spells CASRLGRGGELFF. The CDR3 region has the DNA TGCGCCAGCAGGTTAGGGCGCGGTGGGGAGCTGTTTTTT.

The CDR3 nucleotides read TGTGCCAGCAGCTTAGGCTCGTGCGCCTACAATGAGCAGTTCTTC. Residues: CASSLGSCAYNEQFF. The chain links TRBV11-3 to TRBJ2-1; D is uncertain. The CDR3 is made up of 15 amino acids. Germline V gene sequence: CDR1 SGHNT, CDR2 YENEEA. V was shortened by 1 base and J by 2 bases, with 9 bases between the two germline ends.

The chain employs TRBV6-4 and TRBJ1-2; D uncertain. The CDR3 is 13 residues long. V gave up 2 bases and J gave up 4 bases, with 8 bases separating them. Germline V gene data show CDR1 as MRHNA and CDR2 as SNTAGT. The CDR3 DNA sequence: TGTGCCAGCAGTGACAGCTGGGGCTATGGCTACACCTTC. It codes for CASSDSWGYGYTF.

The rearrangement joins TRBV6-8 to TRBJ2-6, with a possible D match to TRBD1 (5 bases). Trimming shortened V by 2 bases and J by 2 bases, and 7 bases separated the two germline ends. Germline V gives CDR1 MNHGY, CDR2 SAAAGT. The CDR3 runs 15 residues. CDR3 amino acids: CASSYGQAGANVLTF. The CDR3 bases are TGTGCCAGCAGTTACGGACAAGCTGGGGCCAACGTCCTGACTTTC.

The chain joins TRBV18 to TRBJ1-5; 7 nucleotides agree with TRBD1. Germline values: CDR1 KGHSH, CDR2 LQKENI. The CDR3 contains 13 residues. V lost 4 bases and J lost 7; bases outside the gene matches: 4. The CDR3 here is CASSLQGEQPQHF. The CDR3 region has the DNA TGTGCCAGCTCACTCCAGGGGGAACAGCCCCAGCATTTT.

The V call is TRBV19, the J call TRBJ1-4; TRBD1 might be the D (5 bases). V was pared by 5 bases and J by 2 bases, with 12 bases between. The CDR3 sequence is 15 residues long. Germline CDR1 LNHDA, CDR2 SQIVND (reference sequence). Here the CDR3 reads CASSDPGITNEKLFF. CDR3 bases: TGTGCCAGTAGTGACCCAGGGATCACTAATGAAAAACTGTTTTTT.

The chain uses TRBV11-3 and TRBJ2-3, with a weak D call TRBD1 (6 bases). CDR1 is SGHNT and CDR2 is YENEEA in the germline V gene. V was cut by 5 bases and J by 0 bases, with 9 bases left in between. This CDR3 comprises 14 residues. The chain's CDR3 is CASSRDTSTDTQYF. DNA of the CDR3: TGTGCCAGCAGCAGGGACACCAGCACAGATACGCAGTATTTT.

This clone appeared a single time. The chain recombines TRBV14 with TRBJ2-7; D might be TRBD2 (5 bases). This CDR3 region has 11 residues. CDR1 SGHDN and CDR2 FVKESK come from the germline V gene. With 3 bases removed from V and 7 bases from J, the gap between germline ends came to 7 bases. CDR3 region: CASSHRGEQYF. CDR3 coding DNA: TGTGCCAGCAGCCACCGAGGGGAGCAGTACTTC.

CDR3: CAWSVGSGALGNQPQHF. The CDR3 nucleotides are TGTGCCTGGAGTGTAGGTTCGGGGGCCCTGGGCAATCAGCCCCAGCATTTT. The J gene is TRBJ1-5, the V gene TRBV30; perhaps TRBD1 as D (6 bases). V shed 0 bases and J shed 2 bases, with 17 bases lying between them. The CDR3 length is 17 residues. Germline CDR1 GTSNPN, CDR2 SVGIG (reference sequence).

The chain employs TRBV9 and TRBJ1-2; 11 nucleotides line up with TRBD1. There are 13 residues in the CDR3. V shed 5 bases and J 5 bases; nucleotides not matched to a gene: 2. Germline loops: CDR1 SGDLS, CDR2 YYNGEE. CDR3 DNA sequence: TGTGCCAGCAGTGGACAGGGGGCTTATGGCTACACCTTC. This sequence encodes CASSGQGAYGYTF.

The CDR3 spells CASSSGVGEQYF. DNA for the CDR3: TGTGCCAGCAGTTCAGGGGTTGGCGAGCAGTACTTC. J is TRBJ2-7 and V is TRBV27; D might be TRBD1 (6 bases). This CDR3 contains 12 residues. Germline V gene lookup returns CDR1 MNHEY and CDR2 SMNVEV (reference sequence). Trimming cost V 4 bases and J 6 bases, with 10 bases left between them.

J is TRBJ1-1 and V is TRBV7-4, with TRBD1 as a possible D gene (5 bases). The CDR3 covers 13 residues. The V gene lost 5 bases and the J gene lost 4 bases, with 11 bases spanning the gap. CDR1 and CDR2 (germline): SGHVT, SQSDAQ. DNA for the CDR3: TGTGCCAGCAGCCCAACAGGAGGCACTGAAGCTTTCTTT. This sequence encodes CASSPTGGTEAFF.

This clone was recorded only once. V gene TRBV6-8 combines with J gene TRBJ2-1; possible D gene TRBD2, 5 bases. This CDR3 has 13 residues. The germline V gene encodes CDR1 MNHGY and CDR2 SAAAGT. V gave up 7 bases and J gave up 2 bases, with 9 bases separating them. CDR3 nucleotide sequence: TGTGCCAGCATGGAGACTACCTACAATGAGCAGTTCTTC. Translation gives CASMETTYNEQFF.

V is TRBV6-8 and J is TRBJ1-3, with D unclear. With 5 bases removed from V and 8 bases from J, the gap between germline ends came to 13 bases. CDR1 is MNHGY, CDR2 SAAAGT, per germline. CDR3 size: 13 residues. The CDR3 coding sequence is TGTGCCAGCAGTGCGGAGCCCGGGGACACCATATATTTT. This translates into CASSAEPGDTIYF.

The rearrangement joins TRBV11-3 to TRBJ2-2; the match to TRBD2 covers 15 bases. CDR1 and CDR2 from the germline V gene are SGHNT and YENEEA. V was clipped by 5 bases and J by 3 bases; unmatched bases: 13. The CDR3 has 20 residues. The CDR3 sequence: CASSHSLGLAGGLDTGELFF. The CDR3 DNA follows: TGTGCCAGCAGCCACTCCCTGGGACTAGCGGGGGGCCTGGACACCGGGGAGCTGTTTTTT. The whole variable domain, filled in from reference TRBV11-3 and TRBJ2-2, reads EAGVVQSPRYKIIEKKQPVAFWCNPISGHNTLYWYLQNLGQGPELLIRYENEEAVDDSQLPKDRFSAERLKGVDSTLKIQPAELGDSAVYLCASSHSLGLAGGLDTGELFFGEGSRLTVL.

This clone was detected only a few times. This sequence joins TRBV28 and TRBJ1-2; D not resolved. The germline CDR1 and CDR2 sequences are MDHEN and SYDVKM. The CDR3 is 12 residues long. Trimming pared 2 bases from V and 5 bases from J, leaving 6 bases between. The CDR3 sequence: CASSLRGYGYTF. The CDR3 region has the DNA TGTGCCAGCAGTTTACGGGGATATGGCTACACCTTC.

The chain is built from TRBV11-3 and TRBJ1-3; 7 bases align to TRBD1. With 4 bases clipped from V and 0 bases from J, the junction kept 6 bases outside the gene matches. There are 16 residues in the CDR3. Germline V lookup: CDR1 SGHNT, CDR2 YENEEA. CDR3 residues: CASSSDGQASGNTIYF. The CDR3 nucleotides read TGTGCCAGCAGCTCCGACGGACAGGCCTCTGGAAACACCATATATTTT.